One sample yielded the 32 T cell receptor beta chains listed below, sequenced in a study of T cell responses to AZD1222 COVID-19 vaccine. TCRdb's copy holds only in-frame clones and misses some; the assay was immunoSEQ multiplex PCR. This table has 130,000 to 150,000 clones, around 89% appearing once. This sample comprised peripheral blood, obtained on day 0 of AZD1222 vaccination. These receptor sequences come from an adult in good health.

CDR3 amino acids: CASSLSPGGLRFF. CDR3 DNA: TGTGCCAGCAGTTTATCTCCCGGGGGGCTCCGGTTCTTC. The genes are TRBV27 and TRBJ2-1; possible D gene TRBD2, 7 bases. CDR1 MNHEY and CDR2 SMNVEV come from the germline V gene (reference sequence). Trimming took 0 bases from V and 15 from J, leaving 15 bases between them. CDR3 length: 13 residues.

This clone was counted once. The rearrangement links TRBV30 to TRBJ1-1; 8 positions agree with TRBD1. This CDR3 has 14 residues. The V and J ends lost 3 bases and 4 bases, in that order; junction bases with no gene match: 7. The germline V gene encodes CDR1 GTSNPN and CDR2 SVGIG (reference sequence). The CDR3 loop reads CAWRGRGRITEAFF. In DNA form, the CDR3 reads TGTGCCTGGAGAGGCAGGGGGCGGATCACTGAAGCTTTCTTT.

The V gene is TRBV3-1 (or the pseudogene TRBV3-2), the J gene TRBJ2-1, with D unclear. The V end was cut by 4 bases, the J end by 1 base, with 11 bases between. Germline V gives CDR1 LGHDT, CDR2 YNNKEL (reference sequence). This CDR3 has 15 residues. CDR3 bases: TGTGCCAGCAGCCCCCTCGTGAATTCCTACAATGAGCAGTTCTTC. It encodes CASSPLVNSYNEQFF.

The rearrangement uses TRBV18 and TRBJ1-5, with unresolved D. Germline V CDR1 and CDR2: KGHSH, LQKENI. The CDR3 runs to 14 residues. V gave up 6 bases and J gave up 1 base, with 10 bases separating them. CDR3 protein: CASSRYRSNQPQHF. The CDR3 bases are TGTGCCAGCTCCCGCTATAGGAGCAATCAGCCCCAGCATTTT. The whole variable domain, filled in from reference TRBV18 and TRBJ1-5, reads NAGVMQNPRHLVRRRGQEARLRCSPMKGHSHVYWYRQLPEEGLKFMVYLQKENIIDESGMPKERFSAEFPKEGPSILRIQQVVRGDSAAYFCASSRYRSNQPQHFGDGTRLSIL.

Comment on this clone: Other DNA sequences in the sample encode the same CDR3. The chain uses TRBV18 and TRBJ1-4; D not resolved. Looked up from germline, CDR1 is KGHSH and CDR2 is LQKENI. Trimming stripped 2 bases from V and 2 bases from J, with 6 bases between. CDR3 size: 14 residues. The CDR3 DNA follows: TGTGCCAGCTCACCAGGGCTGACTAATGAAAAACTGTTTTTT. It encodes CASSPGLTNEKLFF. Drawing the rest from reference TRBV18 and TRBJ1-4, the complete variable domain is NAGVMQNPRHLVRRRGQEARLRCSPMKGHSHVYWYRQLPEEGLKFMVYLQKENIIDESGMPKERFSAEFPKEGPSILRIQQVVRGDSAAYFCASSPGLTNEKLFFGSGTQLSVL.

This clone appeared once. Here the CDR3 reads CASSPLGVTVAKNIQYF. In DNA, the CDR3 is TGTGCCAGCAGCCCTCTTGGGGTAACGGTAGCCAAAAACATTCAGTACTTC. The chain is built from TRBV7-2 and TRBJ2-4; D unresolved. The CDR3 sequence is 17 residues long. Germline V gene lookup returns CDR1 SGHTA and CDR2 FQGNSA. Trimming took off 5 bases at V and 0 bases at J, with 17 bases between the two ends.

V is TRBV14 and J is TRBJ1-4; D unclear. Between the trimmed V and J ends, which lost 9 bases and 7 bases, there was a span of 21 bases. This CDR3 comprises 15 residues. CDR1 and CDR2 from the germline V gene are SGHDN and FVKESK. CDR3 nucleotide sequence: TGTGCCAGAAGAGAGGGTGGAGGAAGTGGTGAAAAACTGTTTTTT. Translated, it gives CARREGGGSGEKLFF.

The J gene is TRBJ2-2, the V gene TRBV4-2; D unresolved. The V end lost 0 bases, the J end lost 8 bases, and 7 bases lay between the germline ends. CDR1 is LGHNA and CDR2 is YNFKEQ in the germline V gene. This CDR3 contains 13 residues. The CDR3 here is CASSQDFVGELFF. CDR3 in DNA: TGTGCCAGCAGCCAAGATTTCGTGGGGGAGCTGTTTTTT.

The chain carries TRBV7-9 and TRBJ1-1; D is ambiguous. V was clipped by 1 base and J by 4 bases, with 10 bases between them. The germline gives CDR1 SEHNR, CDR2 FQNEAQ (reference sequence). The length of the CDR3 is 14 residues. CDR3: CASSLEQEGTEAFF. CDR3 DNA: TGTGCCAGCAGCTTAGAGCAGGAAGGCACTGAAGCTTTCTTT.

The CDR3 DNA reads TGTGCCAGTCGGCGGCACAATCAGCCCCAGCATTTT. Its translation: CASRRHNQPQHF. The genes are TRBV6-5 and TRBJ1-5; no definite D call. V shed 9 bases and J shed 3 bases, with 9 bases lying between them. The CDR3 has 12 amino acids. The germline V gene has CDR1 MNHEY and CDR2 SVGAGI.

The chain is built from TRBV7-8 and TRBJ1-1; no firm D call. V lost 2 bases and J 3 bases, leaving 13 bases between the germline ends. CDR1 and CDR2 (germline): SGHVS, FQNEAQ. The CDR3 is 15 amino acids. CDR3 sequence reads: CASSLSNRGDTEAFF. Here the CDR3 DNA reads TGTGCCAGCAGCTTAAGTAATCGAGGAGACACTGAAGCTTTCTTT.

The rearrangement uses TRBV2 and TRBJ1-4; TRBD1 is a possible D gene (6 bases). V lost 7 bases, J lost 10 bases, and 16 bases lay in between. CDR1 and CDR2 (germline): SNHLY, FYNNEI. The CDR3 totals 13 residues. CDR3: CASKSQGWGKLFF. The CDR3 nucleotides are TGTGCCAGCAAATCGCAGGGGTGGGGAAAACTGTTTTTT.

This sequence joins TRBV7-6 and TRBJ1-3, with 8 nucleotides matching TRBD1. From germline, CDR1 is SGHVS and CDR2 FNYEAQ. The junction had 7 bases not matched to a gene; V was cut back by 5 bases and J by 1 base. The CDR3 loop spans 16 amino acids. The CDR3 spells CASSPTGGTSGNTIYF. CDR3 nucleotides: TGTGCCAGCAGCCCTACAGGGGGTACATCTGGAAACACCATATATTTT.

With respect to this clone: A junction boundary mismatches the germline segment, possibly from a read error. The V call is TRBV27, the J call TRBJ2-2; D is undetermined. The CDR3 spans 12 residues. Germline V lookup: CDR1 MNHEY, CDR2 SMNVEV (reference sequence). CDR3 sequence: CASSISTGELFF. CDR3 sequence (DNA): TGTGCCAGCAGTATATCTACCGGGGAGCTGTTTTTT.

This clone was detected only once. The rearrangement joins TRBV7-9 to TRBJ1-1; the D gene is possibly TRBD1 (5 bases). V lost 4 bases and J lost 4, with 10 bases in between. The CDR3 runs 13 residues. CDR1 SEHNR and CDR2 FQNEAQ come from the germline V gene (reference sequence). DNA of the CDR3: TGTGCCAGCAGCTCGGTCCAGGGCACTGAAGCTTTCTTT. Its protein product is CASSSVQGTEAFF.

The gene calls are TRBV28 and TRBJ2-3; D may be TRBD1 (6 bases). Between the trimmed V and J ends, which lost 11 bases and 2 bases, there was a span of 17 bases. The CDR3 is 14 residues long. Germline V gene sequence: CDR1 MDHEN, CDR2 SYDVKM. The CDR3 DNA reads as TGTGCCGGAGGTAGGGACAAAAACACAGATACGCAGTATTTT. Its translation is CAGGRDKNTDTQYF. Supplemented by reference TRBV28 and TRBJ2-3, the full variable domain reads DVKVTQSSRYLVKRTGEKVFLECVQDMDHENMFWYRQDPGLGLRLIYFSYDVKMKEKGDIPEGYSVSREKKERFSLILESASTNQTSMYLCAGGRDKNTDTQYFGPGTRLTVL.

This chain joins TRBV20-1 and TRBJ1-1; D is unclear. V dropped 3 bases and J dropped 5 bases, with 13 bases sitting between them. CDR1 DFQATT and CDR2 SNEGSKA come from the germline V gene (reference sequence). The length of the CDR3 is 13 residues. The CDR3 nucleotides read TGCAGTGCTAGTTTGGCAGGAGGGACTGAAGCTTTCTTT. Amino acids: CSASLAGGTEAFF.

This clone has just one count. At one end, the junction sequence differs from germline, possibly due to a read error. The DNA of the CDR3 is TGTGCCAGCAGTTTTACCGAGGCCCATAAGGATTTT. Translation: CASSFTEAHKDF. The J gene is TRBJ1-5, the V gene TRBV12-3 or TRBV12-4; no clear D gene. This CDR3 has 12 amino acids.

This chain links TRBV5-4 with TRBJ1-2; no definite D call. The CDR3 has 12 residues. Germline loops: CDR1 SGHNT, CDR2 YYREEE (reference sequence). Trimming took 0 bases from V and 7 from J, leaving 7 bases between them. The CDR3 coding sequence is TGTGCCAGCAGCTTGGAAGACCGTGGCTACACCTTC. It specifies CASSLEDRGYTF.

The V and J genes are TRBV5-1 and TRBJ2-3, with 10 bases identical to TRBD1. The CDR3 loop spans 14 amino acids. With V trimmed by 0 bases and J by 11 bases, 6 bases remained unmatched. CDR1 SGHRS and CDR2 YFSETQ come from the germline V gene. CDR3 DNA sequence: TGCGCCAGCAGCTTGGAATCGGGACAGGGGAAGCAGTATTTT. It encodes CASSLESGQGKQYF.

The chain couples TRBV28 to TRBJ2-2; TRBD2 aligns across 10 bases. V was pared by 5 bases and J by 12 bases, with 9 bases of the junction left unmatched. The germline gives CDR1 MDHEN, CDR2 SYDVKM. This CDR3 is 14 amino acids long. CDR3 sequence (DNA): TGTGCCAGCAGTCGGTGGGCTAGCGGGAGTCAGCTGTTTTTT. This codes for CASSRWASGSQLFF.

The chain couples TRBV7-3 to TRBJ2-6; no firm D call. The CDR3 is 15 amino acids. The ends were cut back, 4 bases at V and 0 bases at J, with 7 bases in the middle. Germline V gene lookup returns CDR1 SGHTA and CDR2 FQGTGA. This chain's CDR3 is CASSSSTSGANVLTF. For the CDR3, the DNA is TGTGCCAGCAGCTCGAGTACCTCTGGGGCCAACGTCCTGACTTTC. Supplemented by reference TRBV7-3 and TRBJ2-6, the full variable domain reads GAGVSQTPSNKVTEKGKYVELRCDPISGHTALYWYRQSLGQGPEFLIYFQGTGAADDSGLPNDRFFAVRPEGSVSTLKIQRTERGDSAVYLCASSSSTSGANVLTFGAGSRLTVL.

The chain joins TRBV27 to TRBJ2-3, with 13 nucleotides matching TRBD2. Germline CDR1 is MNHEY and CDR2 is SMNVEV (reference sequence). V was pared by 2 bases and J by 7 bases, with 12 bases of the junction left unmatched. The CDR3 totals 18 residues. The CDR3 loop is CASSLRPSLAGGPHTQYF. The CDR3 DNA reads as TGTGCCAGCAGTTTACGCCCCTCACTAGCGGGAGGGCCACATACGCAGTATTTT.

The chain has TRBV28 and TRBJ2-5, with 9 nucleotides matching TRBD1. With 5 bases clipped from V and 5 bases from J, the junction kept 6 bases outside the gene matches. The V gene's germline CDR1 is MDHEN and CDR2 SYDVKM. CDR3 length: 14 residues. The CDR3 is CASSKRTGVETQYF. CDR3 nucleotide sequence: TGTGCCAGCAGTAAAAGGACAGGGGTGGAGACCCAGTACTTC.

This chain links TRBV2 with TRBJ2-7; 13 nucleotides match TRBD2. Trimming cost V 1 base and J 12 bases; bases outside gene matches: 15. There are 17 residues in the CDR3. In germline, CDR1 is SNHLY, CDR2 FYNNEI. The CDR3 DNA reads as TGTGCCAGCAGTGAAGAAAACTCCGGACTAGCGGGAGTATATGGGTACTTC. Translation gives CASSEENSGLAGVYGYF.

The V gene is TRBV7-3, the J gene TRBJ2-1, with 8 bases aligning to TRBD2. The CDR3 runs 15 residues. The germline CDR1 and CDR2 sequences are SGHTA and FQGTGA. J was trimmed by 2 bases and V by 3 bases; bases with no gene match: 3. CDR3 in DNA: TGTGCCAGCAGCTTCCTAGCGGGTGCCTACAATGAGCAGTTCTTC. Amino acids: CASSFLAGAYNEQFF.

The rearrangement uses TRBV5-6 and TRBJ1-2, with D maybe TRBD1 (5 bases). The V end was cut by 0 bases, the J end by 1 base, with 10 bases between. There are 15 residues in the CDR3. CDR1 and CDR2 from the germline V gene are SGHDT and YYEEEE. The CDR3 DNA reads TGTGCCAGCAGCTTGGTAGGGACGGATAACTATGGCTACACCTTC. Encoded protein: CASSLVGTDNYGYTF.

The chain has TRBV4-1 and TRBJ2-5; TRBD1 aligns across 9 bases. Germline assignment: CDR1 MGHRA and CDR2 YSYEKL. Unmatched junction bases numbered 8, after V lost 4 bases and J lost 5 bases. The CDR3 spans 15 residues. The CDR3 protein is CASSRTGQGTETQYF. CDR3 coding DNA: TGCGCCAGCAGCCGCACAGGACAGGGGACGGAGACCCAGTACTTC.

The V and J genes are TRBV5-4 and TRBJ2-1; 9 nucleotides match TRBD1. The trim removed 3 bases at V and 3 bases at J, leaving 4 bases unmatched. From germline, CDR1 is SGHNT and CDR2 YYREEE (reference sequence). The CDR3 contains 15 residues. The CDR3 region has the DNA TGTGCCAGCAGCTCCCCGGGACAGGGCTACAATGAGCAGTTCTTC. Its translation is CASSSPGQGYNEQFF. The whole variable domain, filled in from reference TRBV5-4 and TRBJ2-1, reads ETGVTQSPTHLIKTRGQQVTLRCSSQSGHNTVSWYQQALGQGPQFIFQYYREEENGRGNFPPRFSGLQFPNYSSELNVNALELDDSALYLCASSSPGQGYNEQFFGPGTRLTVL.

The rearrangement links TRBV18 to TRBJ2-7, with D perhaps TRBD1 (6 bases). Germline CDR1 is KGHSH and CDR2 is LQKENI. With 3 bases removed from V and 5 bases from J, the gap between germline ends came to 20 bases. The CDR3 is made up of 16 amino acids. CDR3 sequence (DNA): TGTGCCAGCTCACCCACCTTGAGTACAGGGCCACACGAGCAGTACTTC. Protein product: CASSPTLSTGPHEQYF.

The chain joins TRBV7-3 to TRBJ1-1, with 7 bases fitting TRBD1. V was pared by 2 bases and J by 1 base, with 4 bases of the junction left unmatched. The germline CDR1 and CDR2 sequences are SGHTA and FQGTGA. The CDR3 totals 15 residues. CDR3 DNA sequence: TGTGCCAGCAGCTTACTTGCAGGGGGGAACACTGAAGCTTTCTTT. Translated: CASSLLAGGNTEAFF.

The chain is built from TRBV10-3 and TRBJ2-5; D ambiguous. The CDR3 loop spans 14 amino acids. V was clipped by 8 bases and J by 5 bases, with 18 bases between them. Germline CDR1 ENHRY, CDR2 SYGVKD. Written as DNA, the CDR3 is TGTGCCATCTCACCGGGTCTAGTTTCGGAGACCCAGTACTTC. This codes for CAISPGLVSETQYF.